This TCR beta chain stems from a study of CD8 T cells in ankylosing spondylitis. As concerns this clonotype: Its target is not known.

CDR3 length: 15 amino acids. Germline assignment: CDR1 MNHEY and CDR2 SVGEGT. With 0 bases removed from V and 3 bases from J, the gap between germline ends came to 9 bases. Notes on the study in general: Reportedly, significant enrichment of disease-linked clones occurred in matched ankylosing spondylitis synovial fluid.

Via MiXCR, TCRdb re-called the 5' RACE reads, giving one row per CDR3 protein. The table lists 160,000 or so distinct CDR3 sequences, approximately 9% of them singletons. The sequence derives from a female donor with ankylosing spondylitis or in good health (not recorded which). Sequenced: blood, either unsorted or a sorted T cell fraction (not recorded which). This chain connects TRBV6-2 or TRBV6-3 to TRBJ1-5; weak D call: TRBD1 (5 bases). In DNA, the CDR3 is TGTGCCAGCAGTTACTCGAGACAGATCAATCAGCCCCAGCATTTT. Amino acid sequence: CASSYSRQINQPQHF.